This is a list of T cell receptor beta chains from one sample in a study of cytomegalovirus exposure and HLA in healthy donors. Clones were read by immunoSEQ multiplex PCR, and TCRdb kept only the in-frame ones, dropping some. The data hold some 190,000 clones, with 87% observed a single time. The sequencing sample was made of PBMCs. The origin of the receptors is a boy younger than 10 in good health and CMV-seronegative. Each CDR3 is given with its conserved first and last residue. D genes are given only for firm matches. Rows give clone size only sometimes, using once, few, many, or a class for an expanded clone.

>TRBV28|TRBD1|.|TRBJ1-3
TGTGCCAGCGCCAATCAGATCAGGGGGTCAGAGGGAAACACCATATATTTT
CASANQIRGSEGNTIYF
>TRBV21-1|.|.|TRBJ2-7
TGTGCCAGCAGCAAAGAAGCCCAACAGGGGATCCACCACGAGCAGTACTTC
CASSKEAQQGIHHEQYF
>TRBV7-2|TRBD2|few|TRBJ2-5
TGTGCCAGCAGCTTAGAACTAGCGGGGCGAGAGACCCAGTACTTC
CASSLELAGRETQYF
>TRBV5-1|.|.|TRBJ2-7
TGCGCCAGCAGCTTGGATCAGGACACCTACGAGCAGTACTTC
CASSLDQDTYEQYF
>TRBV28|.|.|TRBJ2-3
TGTGCCAGCAGTCGGGGGTTAGCTAGCACAGATACGCAGTATTTT
CASSRGLASTDTQYF
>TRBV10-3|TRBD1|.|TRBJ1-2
TGTGCCATCACCCGGGACAGGACTGGCTACACCTTC
CAITRDRTGYTF
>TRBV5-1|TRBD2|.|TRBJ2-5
TGCGCCAGCAGCTTAAACGGGAGGGGACAAGAGACCCAGTACTTC
CASSLNGRGQETQYF
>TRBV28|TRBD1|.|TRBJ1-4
TGTGCCGGCAGTGAGCCGGGACAGGGGGTAGATAATGAAAAACTGTTTTTT
CAGSEPGQGVDNEKLFF
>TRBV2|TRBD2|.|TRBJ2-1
TGTGCCAGACGACTAGCATCTAGCCATGAGCAGTTCTTC
CARRLASSHEQFF
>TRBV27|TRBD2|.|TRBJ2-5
TGTGCCAGCAGTGGACTAGCGGGGAGTGGCCGAGGGACCCAGTACTTC
CASSGLAGSGRGTQYF
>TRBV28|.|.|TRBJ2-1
TGTGCCAGCAGCCCCGTGGGGGGGCAGGATAATGAGCAGTTCTTC
CASSPVGGQDNEQFF